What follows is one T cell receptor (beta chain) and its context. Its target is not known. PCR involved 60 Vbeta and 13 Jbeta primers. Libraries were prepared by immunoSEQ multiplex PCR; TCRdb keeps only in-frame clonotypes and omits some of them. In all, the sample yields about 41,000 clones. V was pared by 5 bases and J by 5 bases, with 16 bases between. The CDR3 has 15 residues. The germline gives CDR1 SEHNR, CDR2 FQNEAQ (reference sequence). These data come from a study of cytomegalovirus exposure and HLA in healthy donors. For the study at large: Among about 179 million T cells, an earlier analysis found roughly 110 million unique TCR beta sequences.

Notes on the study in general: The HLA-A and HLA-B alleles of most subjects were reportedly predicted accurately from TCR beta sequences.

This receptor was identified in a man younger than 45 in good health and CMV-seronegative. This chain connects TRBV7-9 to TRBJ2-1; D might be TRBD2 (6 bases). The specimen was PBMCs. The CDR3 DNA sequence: TGTGCCAGCAGCACTAGACTAGATCCTGACAATGAGCAGTTCTTC. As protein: CASSTRLDPDNEQFF.